These T cell receptor beta chains were read from a single sample in a study of memory CD8 T cells in hepatitis C reinfection. Here immunoSEQ multiplex PCR was the method, and the copy in TCRdb shows in-frame clones only, minus some. Here the sample spans roughly 43,000 clones, around 89% being singletons. Sequenced sample: naive CD8+ T cells sorted from blood. These receptor sequences come from a man between 18 and 35 years old with hepatitis C virus infection. CDR3s include the opening cysteine and the closing phenylalanine or tryptophan.

>16|TRBV27
CASSLSVGTKTYEQYF
>13|TRBV12-5
CASGRTTNTEAFF
>17|TRBV9
CASSVADREGGTDTQYF
>13|TRBV19
CASEASGYNEQFF
>13|TRBV25-1
CASSDRYTDTQYF
>15|TRBV7-9
CASSLAGAGANVLTF
>12|TRBV5-4
CASSMTGEAQYF
>15|TRBV4-1
CASSQSVTLNTEAFF
>12|TRBV7-9
CASSAGGQPQHF
>16|TRBV27
CASSKLAVLSTDTQYF
>15|TRBV27
CASASNAGGADTQYF
>15|TRBV11-2
CASSFGTVGADTQYF
>14|TRBV9
CASSLGLGTDTQYF
>13|TRBV12-5
CASGLAGVGGYTF
>15|TRBV19
CASSMGGRAYNEQFF
>14|TRBV7-9
CASSMRQGGEKLFF
>15|TRBV29-1
CSVEDPTGGSYEQYF
>17|TRBV27
CASSLGIAGSKAITQYF
>15|TRBV7-9
CASSFFEDRVDIQYF
>17|TRBV7-2
CASSPSPGTSPQETQYF
>18|TRBV14
CASSQDSDGRARTDTQYF
>22|TRBV7-7
CASSSKPFPGTGPFYRYSPLHF
>13|TRBV27
CASSLSGPGELFF
>15|TRBV27
CASSSASGRADEQFF
>16|TRBV9
CASSVGTGGLNTEAFF
>15|TRBV27
CASSRTGTGYYEQYF
>14|TRBV28
CASSYDRGYNEQFF
>14|TRBV4-1
CASSRGTGGYEQYF
>14|TRBV6-5
CASSYSNRDETQYF
>16|TRBV5-1
CASSLAGQGVPYEQYF
>16|TRBV2
CASSRPGQGTTDTQYF
>16|TRBV7-8
CASSLVGVTSSYEQFF
>13|TRBV29-1
CSVVLVSYNEQFF
>16|TRBV6-6
CASSPDRASSGNTIYF
>12|TRBV10-2
CASSVTADEQFF
>14|TRBV28
CASTRTKNTGELFF
>14|TRBV4-3
CASSQGRGATEAFF
>13|TRBV27
CASSFQGDTEAFF
>15|TRBV4-1
CASSPGQGVSQPQHF
>14|TRBV7-6
CASSWPEDKETQYF
>15|TRBV15
CATSSRQGVNTEAFF
>13|TRBV7-9
CASSLQVSYEQYF
>15|TRBV2
CASSETSGNRHTQYF
>13|TRBV7-7
CASSTLPGQPQHF
>16|TRBV7-9
CASSLLAGEITDTQYF
>15|TRBV29-1
CSVAADGTGLDTQYF